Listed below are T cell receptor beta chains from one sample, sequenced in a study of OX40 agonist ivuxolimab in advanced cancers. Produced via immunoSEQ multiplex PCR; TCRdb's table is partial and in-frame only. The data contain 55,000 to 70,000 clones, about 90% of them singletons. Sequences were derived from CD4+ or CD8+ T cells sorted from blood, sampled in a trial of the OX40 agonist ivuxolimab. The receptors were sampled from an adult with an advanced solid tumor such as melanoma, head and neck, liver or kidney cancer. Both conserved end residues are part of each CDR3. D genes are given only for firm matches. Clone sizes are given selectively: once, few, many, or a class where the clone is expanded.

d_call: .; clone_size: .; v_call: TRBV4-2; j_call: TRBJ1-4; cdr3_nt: TGTGCCAGCAGCTTGGCCTACGGGGGAGCGAATGAAAAACTGTTTTTT; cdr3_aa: CASSLAYGGANEKLFF
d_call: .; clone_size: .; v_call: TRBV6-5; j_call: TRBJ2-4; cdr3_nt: TGTGCCAGCAGTTCCGGGGGCAAAAACATTCAGTACTTC; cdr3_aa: CASSSGGKNIQYF
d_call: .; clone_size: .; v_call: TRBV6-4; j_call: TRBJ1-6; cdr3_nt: TGTGCCAGCAGTGACTCAGGTGAAACACCCCTCCACTTT; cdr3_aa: CASSDSGETPLHF
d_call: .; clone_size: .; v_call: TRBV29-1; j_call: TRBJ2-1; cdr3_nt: TGCAGCGTTATGGACGGATACAATGAGCAGTTCTTC; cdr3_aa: CSVMDGYNEQFF
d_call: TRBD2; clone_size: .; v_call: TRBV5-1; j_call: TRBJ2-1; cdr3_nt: TGCGCCAGCAGCTTTCTAGCGGGGGGGCCCAATGAGCAGTTCTTC; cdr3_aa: CASSFLAGGPNEQFF
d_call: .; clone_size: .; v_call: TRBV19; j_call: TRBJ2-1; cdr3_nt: TGTGCCAGTAGTATTATCCAGCGCGCCATCAATGAGCAGTTCTTC; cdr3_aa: CASSIIQRAINEQFF
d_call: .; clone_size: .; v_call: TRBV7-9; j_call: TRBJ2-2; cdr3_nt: TGTGCCAGCAGCTTATCTTGGGATACCGGGGAGCTGTTTTTT; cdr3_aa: CASSLSWDTGELFF
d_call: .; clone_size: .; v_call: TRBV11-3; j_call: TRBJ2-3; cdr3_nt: TGTGCCAGCAGCTTAGGGGTCGGGAACGCAGATACGCAGTATTTT; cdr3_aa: CASSLGVGNADTQYF
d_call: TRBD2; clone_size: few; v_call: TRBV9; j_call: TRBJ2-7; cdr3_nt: TGTGCCAGCAGCGAGGGACTAGCGGGAGTTTACGAGCAGTACTTC; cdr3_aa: CASSEGLAGVYEQYF
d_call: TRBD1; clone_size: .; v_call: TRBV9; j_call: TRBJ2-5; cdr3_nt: TGTGCCAGCAGCGAGGGGGCAGCGATGGTCTTAGAGACCCAGTACTTC; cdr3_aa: CASSEGAAMVLETQYF
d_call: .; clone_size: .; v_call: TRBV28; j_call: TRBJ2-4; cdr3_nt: TGTGCCAGCAGTGGGCTGGACCTAGGCATTCAGTACTTC; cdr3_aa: CASSGLDLGIQYF
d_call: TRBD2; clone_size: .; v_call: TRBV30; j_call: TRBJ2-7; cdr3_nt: TGTGCCTGGAGCGGGGGGGGTTCCTACGAGCAGTACTTC; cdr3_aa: CAWSGGGSYEQYF
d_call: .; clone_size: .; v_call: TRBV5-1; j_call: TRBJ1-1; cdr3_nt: TGCGCCAGCAGCTTGGCGCACACCCTGAACACTGAAGCTTTCTTT; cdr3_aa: CASSLAHTLNTEAFF
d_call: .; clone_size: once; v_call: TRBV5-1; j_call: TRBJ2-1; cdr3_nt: TGCGCCAGCAGCTTGGCCAGCGATGAGCAGTTCTTC; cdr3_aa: CASSLASDEQFF
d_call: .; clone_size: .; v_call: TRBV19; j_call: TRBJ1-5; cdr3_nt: TGTGCCAGTAGTATCCGGGGGGTGGGCAATCAGCCCCAGCATTTT; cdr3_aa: CASSIRGVGNQPQHF
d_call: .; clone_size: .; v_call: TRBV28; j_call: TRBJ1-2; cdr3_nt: TGTGCCAGCAGTCTCGGACTGGATGGCTACACCTTC; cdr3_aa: CASSLGLDGYTF
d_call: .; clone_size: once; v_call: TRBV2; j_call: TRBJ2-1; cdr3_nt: TGTGCCAGCAGTGAAGGGGGGGAGCCACCCCTCTTC; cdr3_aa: CASSEGGEPPLF
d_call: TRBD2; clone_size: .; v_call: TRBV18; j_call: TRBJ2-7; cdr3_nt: TGTGCCAGCTCACCAGGGAGCGGGAGCACCTACGAGCAGTACTTC; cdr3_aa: CASSPGSGSTYEQYF
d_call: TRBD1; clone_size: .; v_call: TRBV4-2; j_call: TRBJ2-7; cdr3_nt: TGTGCCAGCAGCCGGTCACAGGGGTACGAGCAGTACTTC; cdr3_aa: CASSRSQGYEQYF
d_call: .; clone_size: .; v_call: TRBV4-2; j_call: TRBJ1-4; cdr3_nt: TGTGCCAGCAGCCAAGACAGAGGACCTAATGAAAAACTGTTTTTT; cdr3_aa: CASSQDRGPNEKLFF
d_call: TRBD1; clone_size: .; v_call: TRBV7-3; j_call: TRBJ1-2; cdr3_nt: TGTGCCAGCAGCTTATCCGGGACAGCTAACTATGGCTACACCTTC; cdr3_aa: CASSLSGTANYGYTF
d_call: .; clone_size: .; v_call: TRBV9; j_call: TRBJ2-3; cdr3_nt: TGTGCCAGCAGCGTAGGGGGCGGGAAACGCACAGATACGCAGTATTTT; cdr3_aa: CASSVGGGKRTDTQYF
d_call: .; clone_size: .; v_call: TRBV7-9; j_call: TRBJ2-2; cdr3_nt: TGTGCCAGCAGCCTTCTCGGGTCGAACACCGGGGAGCTGTTTTTT; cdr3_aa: CASSLLGSNTGELFF
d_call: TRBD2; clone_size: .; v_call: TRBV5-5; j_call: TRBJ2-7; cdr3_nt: TGTGCCAGCAGCTTGGGCGGGGGGCGCTACGAGCAGTACTTC; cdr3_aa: CASSLGGGRYEQYF
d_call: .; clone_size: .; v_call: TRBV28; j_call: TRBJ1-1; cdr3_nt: TGTGCCAGCAGTTTACAGGGGTTCCAGGCTTTCTTT; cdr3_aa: CASSLQGFQAFF
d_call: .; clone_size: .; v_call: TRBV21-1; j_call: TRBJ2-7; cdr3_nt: TGTGCCAGCAGCATGGCCGGGACAGGGGTCTACGAGCAGTACTTC; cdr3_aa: CASSMAGTGVYEQYF
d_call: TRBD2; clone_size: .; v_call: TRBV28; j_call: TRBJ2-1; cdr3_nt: TGTGCCAGCCGTAAGGGGCGGGAGTACTACAATGAGCAGTTCTTC; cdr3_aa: CASRKGREYYNEQFF
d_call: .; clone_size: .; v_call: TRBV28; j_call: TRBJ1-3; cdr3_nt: TGTGCCAGCACCAAAGAGGGACTGATTGGAAACACCATATATTTT; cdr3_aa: CASTKEGLIGNTIYF
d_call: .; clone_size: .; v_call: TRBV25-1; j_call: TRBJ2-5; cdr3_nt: TGTGCCAGCAGAGAGCAAGAGACCCAGTACTTC; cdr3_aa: CASREQETQYF
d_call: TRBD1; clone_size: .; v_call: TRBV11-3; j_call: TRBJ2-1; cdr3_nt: TGTGCCAGCAGTTCCGGGACAGGGGCTTACAATGAGCAGTTCTTC; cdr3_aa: CASSSGTGAYNEQFF
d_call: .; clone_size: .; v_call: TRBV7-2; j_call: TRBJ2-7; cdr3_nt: TGTGCCAGCAGCTTAGTAGCTGGGGACGCTCCCTACGAGCAGTACTTC; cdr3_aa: CASSLVAGDAPYEQYF
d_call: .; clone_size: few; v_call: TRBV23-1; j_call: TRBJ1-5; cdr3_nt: TGCGCCAGCAGTCAGGACAGTAGCAATCAGCCCCAGCATTTT; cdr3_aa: CASSQDSSNQPQHF
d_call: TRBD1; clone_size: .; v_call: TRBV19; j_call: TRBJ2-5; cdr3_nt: TGTGCCAGTAGTTCGACAGGGGGCAGCGAGACCCAGTACTTC; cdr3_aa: CASSSTGGSETQYF
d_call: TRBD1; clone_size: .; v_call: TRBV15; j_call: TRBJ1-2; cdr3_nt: TGTGCCACCAGCTGGCCAAGGACAGGCGGGGGGTATGGCTACACCTTC; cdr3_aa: CATSWPRTGGGYGYTF
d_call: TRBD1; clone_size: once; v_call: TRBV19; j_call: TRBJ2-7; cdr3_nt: TGTGCCAGTAGCTTGAGGGACAGGGGCTCCTACGAGCAGTACTTC; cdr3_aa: CASSLRDRGSYEQYF
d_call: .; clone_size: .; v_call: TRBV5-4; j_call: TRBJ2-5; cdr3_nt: TGTGCCAGCAGCTTGTTGGGGGGAGGTGACCAAAAACCCCAGTACTTC; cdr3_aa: CASSLLGGGDQKPQYF
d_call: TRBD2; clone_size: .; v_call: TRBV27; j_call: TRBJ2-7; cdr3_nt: TGTGCCAGCAGTTTATTAGGTTCGTTAGCGGGAGCTCGGTACGAGCAGTACTTC; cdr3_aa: CASSLLGSLAGARYEQYF